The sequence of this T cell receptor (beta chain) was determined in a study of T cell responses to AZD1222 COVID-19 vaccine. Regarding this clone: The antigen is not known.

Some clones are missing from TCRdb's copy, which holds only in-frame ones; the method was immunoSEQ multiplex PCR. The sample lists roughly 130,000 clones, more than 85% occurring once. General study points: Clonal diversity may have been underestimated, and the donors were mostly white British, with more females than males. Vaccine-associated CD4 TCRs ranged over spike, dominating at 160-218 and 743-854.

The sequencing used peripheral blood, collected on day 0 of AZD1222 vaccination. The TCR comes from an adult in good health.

CDR3 sequence: CASSDDRVPYEQYF. The CDR3 region has the DNA TGTGCCAGCAGCGACGATAGGGTCCCCTACGAGCAGTACTTC. This chain connects TRBV5-6 to TRBJ2-7; D ambiguous. In germline, CDR1 is SGHDT, CDR2 YYEEEE. The CDR3 extends over 14 amino acids. Deletions cut 4 bases from V and 2 bases from J, with 13 bases between.